What follows are 14 T cell receptor beta chains derived from one specimen sequenced in a study of T-cell memory formation after mild COVID-19. TCRdb itself ran the 5' RACE reads through MiXCR, one entry per CDR3 protein. The sample records about 270,000 distinct CDR3 sequences, roughly 16% being singletons. Sequencing was done on a sample of PBMCs or a T cell subset sorted from them (not recorded which). These receptors were collected from a young man who had mild COVID-19 (a few samples of this study predate the infection). Cell type and time point are not known.

This clonotype appeared a few times. The chain combines TRBV12-3 or TRBV12-4 with TRBJ1-3; perhaps TRBD1 as D (5 bases). V lost 6 bases and J 4 bases, leaving 19 bases between the germline ends. The CDR3 sequence is 16 residues long. CDR3 protein: CASSHPAGTEGNTIYF. CDR3 nucleotides: TGTGCCAGCAGCCATCCCGCCGGGACTGAAGGAAACACCATATATTTT.

This clonotype was detected only a few times. The V and J genes are TRBV7-9 and TRBJ2-7; TRBD1 is a possible D gene (5 bases). The V end lost 0 bases, the J end lost 0 bases, and 6 bases lay between the germline ends. Germline CDR1 reads SEHNR; CDR2 reads FQNEAQ (reference sequence). This CDR3 comprises 14 residues. The CDR3 bases are TGTGCCAGCAGCTTAGCAGGGGACTCCTACGAGCAGTACTTC. Translated: CASSLAGDSYEQYF.

This clonotype came up a few times. This chain links TRBV24-1 with TRBJ2-3; TRBD2 aligns across 16 bases. Losses at the gene ends were 9 bases for V and 2 bases for J; bases not matched to a gene: 7. Germline V CDR1 and CDR2: KGHDR, SFDVKD. CDR3 length: 17 amino acids. CDR3 in DNA: TGTGCCACCGAAGGGACTAGCGGGGGGGCCAACACAGATACGCAGTATTTT. Translating it yields CATEGTSGGANTDTQYF.

V usage is TRBV7-2 and J usage is TRBJ2-1, with 7 bases matching TRBD1. Germline V gene sequence: CDR1 SGHTA, CDR2 FQGNSA. This CDR3 is 15 amino acids long. The V segment lost 5 bases and the J segment 9 bases; nucleotides outside the gene matches: 13. CDR3 amino acids: CASSPTATGDTEQFF. CDR3 DNA sequence: TGTGCCAGCAGCCCGACCGCTACAGGGGATACTGAGCAGTTCTTC.

This clonotype occurred a few times. The chain is built from TRBV7-8 and TRBJ2-1, with TRBD1 as a possible D gene (5 bases). V was pared by 7 bases and J by 4 bases, with 23 bases between. The CDR3 runs to 17 residues. Looked up from germline, CDR1 is SGHVS and CDR2 is FQNEAQ. CDR3 nucleotides: TGTGCCAGCACCCTATACCGGACGGAAGGGGTTTACAATGAGCAGTTCTTC. Translated: CASTLYRTEGVYNEQFF. The entire variable domain, with the rest obtained from reference TRBV7-8 and TRBJ2-1, is as follows: GAGVSQSPRYKVAKRGQDVALRCDPISGHVSLFWYQQALGQGPEFLTYFQNEAQLDKSGLPSDRFFAERPEGSVSTLKIQRTQQEDSAVYLCASTLYRTEGVYNEQFFGPGTRLTVL.

This clonotype was observed a handful of times. The gene calls are TRBV24-1 and TRBJ2-1; tentative D call: TRBD2 (5 bases). Germline loops: CDR1 KGHDR, CDR2 SFDVKD. Trimming cost V 4 bases and J 7 bases, with 16 bases left between them. The CDR3 runs to 15 residues. The CDR3 coding sequence is TGTGCCACCAGTGACCCCACGGGGTCGGGGAATGAGCAGTTCTTC. It encodes CATSDPTGSGNEQFF.

At least ten counts were recorded for this clonotype. The chain uses TRBV5-1 and TRBJ2-5; weak D call: TRBD2 (6 bases). Germline V gene data show CDR1 as SGHRS and CDR2 as YFSETQ. Trimming removed 0 bases at V and 3 bases at J, with 9 bases between. The length of the CDR3 is 14 residues. The CDR3 region is CASSLGTTKETQYF. CDR3 in DNA: TGCGCCAGCAGCTTGGGGACTACTAAAGAGACCCAGTACTTC. The full variable domain, with the rest looked up from reference TRBV5-1 and TRBJ2-5, is KAGVTQTPRYLIKTRGQQVTLSCSPISGHRSVSWYQQTPGQGLQFLFEYFSETQRNKGNFPGRFSGRQFSNSRSEMNVSTLELGDSALYLCASSLGTTKETQYFGPGTRLLVL.

This clonotype was counted between two and nine times. The rearrangement uses TRBV4-1 and TRBJ1-2, with 7 bases aligning to TRBD1. The germline gives CDR1 MGHRA, CDR2 YSYEKL. V lost 5 bases and J lost 4; bases outside the gene matches: 10. The CDR3 runs to 15 residues. CDR3 region: CASSSRDSHIYGYTF. CDR3 coding DNA: TGCGCCAGCAGCAGTCGGGACAGTCATATCTATGGCTACACCTTC.

V gene TRBV7-3 combines with J gene TRBJ2-2; D is unclear. The CDR3 covers 15 residues. CDR1 is SGHTA, CDR2 FQGTGA, per germline. V was pared by 5 bases and J by 8 bases, with 18 bases between. This chain's CDR3 is CASSARRLGSGELFF. In DNA, the CDR3 is TGTGCCAGCAGCGCCCGTCGGTTAGGATCGGGGGAGCTGTTTTTT.

This clonotype was observed a handful of times. This CDR3 is CSVEGGREETQYF. Written as DNA, the CDR3 is TGCAGCGTTGAAGGGGGGAGGGAGGAGACCCAGTACTTC. The chain employs TRBV29-1 and TRBJ2-5; 7 nucleotides align to TRBD2. The CDR3 is 13 amino acids. Germline trimming cut 1 base from V and 5 bases from J; bases unmatched to any gene: 4. CDR1 and CDR2 (germline): SQVTM, ANQGSEA. The full variable domain, completed using reference TRBV29-1 and TRBJ2-5, is SAVISQKPSRDICQRGTSLTIQCQVDSQVTMMFWYRQQPGQSLTLIATANQGSEATYESGFVIDKFPISRPNLTFSTLTVSNMSPEDSSIYLCSVEGGREETQYFGPGTRLLVL.

This clonotype came up a few times. The chain uses TRBV5-6 and TRBJ2-5; D is unclear. V dropped 2 bases and J dropped 7 bases, with 18 bases sitting between them. Germline CDR1 reads SGHDT; CDR2 reads YYEEEE. The CDR3 loop spans 15 amino acids. As DNA, the CDR3 is TGTGCCAGCAGCTTCAGGAGTTACGCCCGGCGGACCCAGTACTTC. It is translated as CASSFRSYARRTQYF. The complete variable domain, with remaining parts taken from reference TRBV5-6 and TRBJ2-5, reads DAGVTQSPTHLIKTRGQQVTLRCSPKSGHDTVSWYQQALGQGPQFIFQYYEEEERQRGNFPDRFSGHQFPNYSSELNVNALLLGDSALYLCASSFRSYARRTQYFGPGTRLLVL.

The V gene is TRBV9, the J gene TRBJ2-7, with a possible D match to TRBD2 (5 bases). From germline, CDR1 is SGDLS and CDR2 YYNGEE. The CDR3 totals 15 residues. Trimming stripped 1 base from V and 3 bases from J, with 14 bases between. The DNA for the CDR3 is TGTGCCAGCAGCGTAACCCCATCTGACTACTACGAGCAGTACTTC. As protein: CASSVTPSDYYEQYF.

The V and J genes are TRBV7-9 and TRBJ2-2; D call uncertain. Trimming stripped 6 bases from V and 1 base from J, with 9 bases between. CDR1 and CDR2 (germline): SEHNR, FQNEAQ (reference sequence). This CDR3 region has 14 residues. CDR3 sequence reads: CASSSRQNTGELFF. For the CDR3, the DNA is TGTGCCAGCAGTTCGCGACAGAACACCGGGGAGCTGTTTTTT.

The V and J genes are TRBV13 and TRBJ2-7; 11 bases match TRBD1. The CDR3 sequence is 15 residues long. V was pared by 4 bases and J by 3 bases, with 5 bases of the junction left unmatched. Germline lookup yields CDR1 PRHDT and CDR2 FYEKMQ (reference sequence). CDR3 in amino acids: CASSSVGTGGYEQYV. The CDR3 DNA reads as TGTGCCAGCAGCTCCGTTGGGACAGGGGGCTACGAGCAGTACGTC.